These 3 T cell receptor beta chains originate from one sample sequenced in a study of T cells in Graves' hyperthyroidism and ophthalmopathy. Template material for amplifying TCR beta CDR3 regions consisted of RNA transcripts. TCR CDR3 underwent first-round RT-PCR with the HTBI primer set. TCRdb independently ran MiXCR on the multiplex PCR reads; one entry per CDR3 protein. Of roughly 600,000 distinct CDR3 sequences listed, roughly 15% were seen once; the top ten hold around 12%. Sequenced input: blood. These TCRs come from a woman in her 50s with Graves' ophthalmopathy.

This clonotype came up a few times. The V and J genes are TRBV4-1 and TRBJ2-1; 10 bases align to TRBD2. The J segment lost 9 bases and the V segment lost 0 bases, leaving 8 bases of the junction unmatched. The CDR3 loop spans 16 amino acids. Germline CDR1 MGHRA, CDR2 YSYEKL. DNA of the CDR3: TGCGCCAGCAGCCAAGATTTTTCCCTAGCGGGAGTTGAGCAGTTCTTC. Amino acids: CASSQDFSLAGVEQFF.

This sequence joins TRBV29-1 and TRBJ2-7; 14 bases map to TRBD2. CDR1 and CDR2 from the germline V gene are SQVTM and ANQGSEA. This CDR3 region has 13 residues. Trimming removed 6 bases from V and 6 bases from J; junction bases left unmatched: 4. The CDR3 region is CSVQTSGRAEQYF. CDR3 nucleotides: TGCAGCGTCCAGACTAGCGGGAGGGCCGAGCAGTACTTC.

This clonotype occurred many times. The rearrangement uses TRBV5-1 and TRBJ1-1; 8 bases fit TRBD1. J gave up 3 bases and V 3 bases, and 7 bases lay outside the gene matches. The germline gives CDR1 SGHRS, CDR2 YFSETQ. This CDR3 spans 15 amino acids. CDR3 sequence: CASSSSGQADTEAFF. CDR3 nucleotide sequence: TGCGCCAGCAGCTCCTCGGGACAGGCGGACACTGAAGCTTTCTTT. Supplemented by reference TRBV5-1 and TRBJ1-1, the full variable domain reads KAGVTQTPRYLIKTRGQQVTLSCSPISGHRSVSWYQQTPGQGLQFLFEYFSETQRNKGNFPGRFSGRQFSNSRSEMNVSTLELGDSALYLCASSSSGQADTEAFFGQGTRLTVV.